These 20 T cell receptor beta chains were sequenced from one sample in a study of cytomegalovirus exposure and HLA in healthy donors. In the PCR, 60 Vbeta and 13 Jbeta primers were used. TCRdb's copy holds only in-frame clones and misses some; the assay was immunoSEQ multiplex PCR. The table lists about 150,000 clones, less than 85% of them singletons. Sequencing used PBMCs. The receptors derive from a woman aged 45-59 years in good health and CMV-seropositive.

This chain uses TRBV10-3 with TRBJ1-2; TRBD1 agrees at 8 bases. The CDR3 runs to 15 residues. Per the germline V gene, CDR1 is ENHRY and CDR2 is SYGVKD. J was trimmed by 2 bases and V by 0 bases; bases with no gene match: 2. The CDR3 loop is CAISESGDRNYGYTF. The CDR3 DNA sequence: TGTGCCATCAGTGAGTCGGGGGACAGGAACTATGGCTACACCTTC.

This sequence joins TRBV4-1 and TRBJ2-7; 10 bases align to TRBD1. Trimming cost V 0 bases and J 4 bases; bases outside gene matches: 3. Germline CDR1 is MGHRA and CDR2 is YSYEKL. This CDR3 comprises 15 residues. The CDR3 sequence: CASSQDMGQGYEQYF. The CDR3 DNA reads TGCGCCAGCAGCCAAGATATGGGACAGGGGTACGAGCAGTACTTC.

This chain links TRBV7-2 with TRBJ2-4, with TRBD2 matching 7 bases. The CDR3 has 14 amino acids. The V and J ends lost 5 bases and 5 bases, in that order; junction bases with no gene match: 6. Per the germline V gene, CDR1 is SGHTA and CDR2 is FQGNSA. CDR3 protein: CASSGGGTQNIQYF. CDR3 coding DNA: TGTGCCAGCAGCGGGGGGGGGACTCAAAACATTCAGTACTTC.

This clone was recorded only once. The chain links TRBV30 to TRBJ1-5; 7 bases line up with TRBD1. From germline, CDR1 is GTSNPN and CDR2 SVGIG (reference sequence). CDR3 length equals 14 residues. Trimming cost V 3 bases and J 6 bases; bases outside gene matches: 8. The CDR3 nucleotides read TGTGCCTGGAGCGCGGACAGGCGCGGTCAGCCCCAGCATTTT. Residues: CAWSADRRGQPQHF.

This clone was counted a single time. The rearrangement uses TRBV10-2 and TRBJ2-7, with a tentative D call TRBD2 (5 bases). CDR3 length: 13 residues. Trimming removed 3 bases at V and 2 bases at J, with 8 bases between. Germline lookup yields CDR1 WSHSY and CDR2 SAAADI. The chain's CDR3 is CASSDEGPYEQYF. The CDR3 region has the DNA TGCGCCAGCAGTGACGAGGGTCCCTACGAGCAGTACTTC.

This clone turned up a few times. The rearrangement links TRBV27 to TRBJ1-2; weak D call: TRBD1 (6 bases). Trimming stripped 5 bases from V and 1 base from J, with 14 bases between. Germline V gives CDR1 MNHEY, CDR2 SMNVEV (reference sequence). The CDR3 contains 15 residues. This chain's CDR3 is CASSPGTQFNYGYTF. The CDR3 nucleotides read TGTGCCAGCAGTCCCGGGACACAATTTAACTATGGCTACACCTTC.

V and J are TRBV4-1 and TRBJ1-1; 11 bases are shared with TRBD1. There are 18 residues in the CDR3. CDR1 and CDR2 from the germline V gene are MGHRA and YSYEKL. V shed 0 bases and J 1 base; nucleotides not matched to a gene: 7. CDR3 in amino acids: CASSQDGQGALGNTEAFF. In DNA, the CDR3 is TGCGCCAGCAGCCAAGACGGACAGGGGGCTCTAGGGAACACTGAAGCTTTCTTT.

This chain joins TRBV9 and TRBJ1-5; D gene ambiguous. CDR1 and CDR2 (germline): SGDLS, YYNGEE. This CDR3 spans 15 amino acids. V was trimmed by 3 bases and J by 0 bases, leaving 10 bases between them. CDR3 coding DNA: TGTGCCAGCAGCGCAGATGGTTATAGCAATCAGCCCCAGCATTTT. Translating gives CASSADGYSNQPQHF.

The V and J genes are TRBV14 and TRBJ2-7; 9 positions match TRBD2. The CDR3 runs 14 residues. Per the germline V gene, CDR1 is SGHDN and CDR2 is FVKESK. The V segment lost 6 bases and the J segment 3 bases; nucleotides outside the gene matches: 6. This CDR3 is CASSIIAGVYEQYF. CDR3 DNA: TGTGCCAGCAGTATAATAGCGGGGGTCTACGAGCAGTACTTC. Together with reference TRBV14 and TRBJ2-7, the CDR3 gives the full variable domain: EAGVTQFPSHSVIEKGQTVTLRCDPISGHDNLYWYRRVMGKEIKFLLHFVKESKQDESGMPNNRFLAERTGGTYSTLKVQPAELEDSGVYFCASSIIAGVYEQYFGPGTRLTVT.

The chain links TRBV5-4 to TRBJ2-3; D perhaps matches TRBD2 (6 bases). V gave up 2 bases and J gave up 2 bases, with 12 bases separating them. CDR3 length: 15 residues. Germline V gives CDR1 SGHNT, CDR2 YYREEE (reference sequence). CDR3 DNA: TGTGCCAGCAGCTTCATCTCGGGGGACACAGATACGCAGTATTTT. Protein: CASSFISGDTDTQYF.

The CDR3 reads CASSRGDLMNTEAFF. Here the CDR3 DNA reads TGTGCCAGCAGTCGGGGGGACCTCATGAACACTGAAGCTTTCTTT. The chain joins TRBV25-1 to TRBJ1-1, with D possibly matching TRBD1 (5 bases). Germline V gene lookup returns CDR1 MGHDK and CDR2 SYGVNS. V was clipped by 5 bases and J by 0 bases, with 13 bases between them. This CDR3 has 15 amino acids.

The V call is TRBV2, the J call TRBJ2-3; D is perhaps TRBD2 (5 bases). The CDR3 spans 14 residues. Germline V gives CDR1 SNHLY, CDR2 FYNNEI. Trimming shortened V by 3 bases and J by 4 bases, and 11 bases separated the two germline ends. The CDR3 region is CASSDRLNADTQYF. In DNA, the CDR3 is TGTGCCAGCAGTGATAGACTAAATGCAGATACGCAGTATTTT.

This chain joins TRBV7-2 and TRBJ1-1; no firm D call. CDR3 length equals 11 residues. Germline lookup yields CDR1 SGHTA and CDR2 FQGNSA. V gave up 4 bases and J gave up 9 bases, with 9 bases separating them. DNA for the CDR3: TGTGCCAGCAGCTATAGTATACAAGCTTTCTTT. Its translation is CASSYSIQAFF.

The CDR3 sequence is CASSYPGGDTQYF. CDR3 DNA sequence: TGCGCCAGCAGCTACCCGGGGGGAGATACGCAGTATTTT. The chain combines TRBV5-1 with TRBJ2-3; TRBD2 aligns across 7 bases. J lost 5 bases, V lost 3 bases, and 3 bases had no gene match. The CDR3 length is 13 residues. Germline CDR1 SGHRS, CDR2 YFSETQ.

The chain joins TRBV5-6 to TRBJ2-4; no clear D. CDR1 is SGHDT, CDR2 YYEEEE, per germline. This CDR3 has 14 amino acids. Deletions cut 3 bases from V and 0 bases from J, with 7 bases between. The CDR3 DNA reads as TGTGCCAGCAGCTCTGGGCTAGCCAAAAACATTCAGTACTTC. This encodes CASSSGLAKNIQYF.

The chain joins TRBV2 to TRBJ1-2, with 11 nucleotides matching TRBD1. V gave up 1 base and J gave up 7 bases; unmatched junction bases: 5. The CDR3 spans 15 residues. The germline CDR1 and CDR2 sequences are SNHLY and FYNNEI. In DNA, the CDR3 is TGTGCCAGCAGTGAAGAGGACAGGGGGCCTTTTGGCTACACCTTC. Protein product: CASSEEDRGPFGYTF.

This clone was seen a few times. The rearrangement links TRBV7-9 to TRBJ2-2; D uncertain. Germline CDR1 is SEHNR and CDR2 is FQNEAQ (reference sequence). Deletions cut 10 bases from V and 4 bases from J, with 13 bases between. The CDR3 loop spans 13 amino acids. CDR3 region: CAIGDIFTGELFF. The CDR3 nucleotides are TGTGCCATCGGTGACATTTTCACCGGGGAGCTGTTTTTT.

The chain joins TRBV9 to TRBJ2-1; the match to TRBD2 covers 10 bases. J was trimmed by 4 bases and V by 3 bases; bases with no gene match: 13. CDR1 and CDR2 from the germline V gene are SGDLS and YYNGEE. The CDR3 is 18 amino acids. This chain's CDR3 is CASSAGLLLAGGYNEQFF. The CDR3 DNA sequence: TGTGCCAGCAGCGCGGGACTCCTTTTAGCGGGGGGATACAATGAGCAGTTCTTC.

The J gene is TRBJ2-1, the V gene TRBV20-1, with D unclear. CDR3 length equals 11 residues. Per germline, CDR1 DFQATT and CDR2 SNEGSKA (reference sequence). Trimming left V 1 base short and J 8 bases short, with 6 bases between. CDR3 sequence (DNA): TGCAGTGCTAGAGTGGGCTATGAGCAGTTCTTC. Translation gives CSARVGYEQFF.

This clone was counted once. The chain is built from TRBV13 and TRBJ1-2, with a possible D match to TRBD1 (5 bases). The CDR3 is made up of 12 amino acids. Germline V gene data show CDR1 as PRHDT and CDR2 as FYEKMQ (reference sequence). With 8 bases removed from V and 6 bases from J, the gap between germline ends came to 13 bases. The CDR3, as DNA: TGTGCCAGCGGGCAGGGATGGGATGGCTACACCTTC. Encoded protein: CASGQGWDGYTF.